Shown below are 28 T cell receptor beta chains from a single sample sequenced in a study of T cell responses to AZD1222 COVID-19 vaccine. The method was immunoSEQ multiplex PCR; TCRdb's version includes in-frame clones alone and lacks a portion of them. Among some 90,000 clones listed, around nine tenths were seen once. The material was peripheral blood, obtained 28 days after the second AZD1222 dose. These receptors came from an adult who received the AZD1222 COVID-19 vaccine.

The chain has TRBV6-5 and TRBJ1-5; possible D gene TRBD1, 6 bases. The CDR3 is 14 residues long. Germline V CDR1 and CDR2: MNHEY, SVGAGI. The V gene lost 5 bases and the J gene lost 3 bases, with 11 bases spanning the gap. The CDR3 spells CASSPDSLNQPQHF. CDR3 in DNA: TGTGCCAGCAGTCCGGACAGCCTCAATCAGCCCCAGCATTTT.

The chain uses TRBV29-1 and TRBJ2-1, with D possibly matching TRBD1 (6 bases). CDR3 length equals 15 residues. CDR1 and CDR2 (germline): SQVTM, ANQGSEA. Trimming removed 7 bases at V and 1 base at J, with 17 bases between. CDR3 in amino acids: CSGRGGSRSYNEQFF. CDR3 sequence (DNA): TGCAGCGGCCGAGGGGGAAGTAGGTCCTACAATGAGCAGTTCTTC.

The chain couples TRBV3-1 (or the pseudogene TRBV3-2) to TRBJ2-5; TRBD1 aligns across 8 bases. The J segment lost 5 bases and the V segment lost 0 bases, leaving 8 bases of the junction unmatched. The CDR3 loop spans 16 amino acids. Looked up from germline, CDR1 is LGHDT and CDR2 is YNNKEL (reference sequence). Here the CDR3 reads CASSQDRRGPGETQYF. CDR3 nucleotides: TGTGCCAGCAGCCAAGATCGCAGGGGGCCGGGTGAGACCCAGTACTTC.

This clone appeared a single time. The CDR3 nucleotides read TGTGCCAGCAGTTACTCGATCGACAGGGCCAATGAGCAGTTCTTC. This codes for CASSYSIDRANEQFF. The chain carries TRBV6-5 and TRBJ2-1; TRBD1 agrees at 7 bases. V shed 0 bases and J 6 bases; nucleotides not matched to a gene: 5. The CDR3 covers 15 residues. Germline V lookup: CDR1 MNHEY, CDR2 SVGAGI.

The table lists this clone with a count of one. The CDR3 nucleotides read TGTGCCAGCAGCCGGGACCGGCGGGGGGAGCAGTTCTTC. Protein product: CASSRDRRGEQFF. This chain joins TRBV14 and TRBJ2-1, with TRBD2 matching 7 bases. The CDR3 has 13 amino acids. With V trimmed by 4 bases and J by 10 bases, 7 bases remained unmatched. Germline V gene data show CDR1 as SGHDN and CDR2 as FVKESK.

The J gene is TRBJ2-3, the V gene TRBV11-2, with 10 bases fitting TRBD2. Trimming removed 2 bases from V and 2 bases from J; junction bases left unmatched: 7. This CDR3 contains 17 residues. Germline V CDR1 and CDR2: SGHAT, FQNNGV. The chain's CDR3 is CASSLPIAGGNTDTQYF. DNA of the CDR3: TGTGCCAGCAGCTTACCAATAGCGGGGGGAAACACAGATACGCAGTATTTT.

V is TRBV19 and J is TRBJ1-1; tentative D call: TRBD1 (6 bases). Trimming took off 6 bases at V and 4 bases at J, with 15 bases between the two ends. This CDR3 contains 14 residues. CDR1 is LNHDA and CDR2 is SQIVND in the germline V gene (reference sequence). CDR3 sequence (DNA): TGTGCCAGTAGGCGGGGGGGGCCGGGCACTGAAGCTTTCTTT. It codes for CASRRGGPGTEAFF.

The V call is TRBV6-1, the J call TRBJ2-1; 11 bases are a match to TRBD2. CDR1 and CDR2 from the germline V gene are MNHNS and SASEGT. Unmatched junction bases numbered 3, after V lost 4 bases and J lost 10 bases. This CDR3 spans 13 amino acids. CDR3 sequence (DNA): TGTGCCAGCAGTGTAGCGGGGGGGCACGAGCAGTTCTTC. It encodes CASSVAGGHEQFF.

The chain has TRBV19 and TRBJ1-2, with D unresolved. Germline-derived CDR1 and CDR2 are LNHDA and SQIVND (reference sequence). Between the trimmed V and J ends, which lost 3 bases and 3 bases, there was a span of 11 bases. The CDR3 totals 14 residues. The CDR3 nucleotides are TGTGCCAGTAGTATTACACCTTTGGACTATGGCTACACCTTC. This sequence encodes CASSITPLDYGYTF.

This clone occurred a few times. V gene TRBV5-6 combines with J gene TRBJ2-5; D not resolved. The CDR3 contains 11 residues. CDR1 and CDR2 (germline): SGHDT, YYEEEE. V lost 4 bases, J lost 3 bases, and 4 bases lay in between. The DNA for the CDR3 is TGTGCCAGCAGCGTCAAAGAGACCCAGTACTTC. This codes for CASSVKETQYF.

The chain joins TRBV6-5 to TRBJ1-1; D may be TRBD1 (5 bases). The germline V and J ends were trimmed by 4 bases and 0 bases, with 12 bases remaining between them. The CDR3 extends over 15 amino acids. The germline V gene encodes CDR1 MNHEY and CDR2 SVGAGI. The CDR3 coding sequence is TGTGCCAGCAGTTTACGGAGGGGTATGAACACTGAAGCTTTCTTT. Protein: CASSLRRGMNTEAFF.

The CDR3 bases are TGTGCCAGCAGGGACAACTTACCTCTAAACACTGAAGCTTTCTTT. Encoded protein: CASRDNLPLNTEAFF. The chain uses TRBV2 and TRBJ1-1; D possibly corresponds to TRBD1 (5 bases). Germline V gene lookup returns CDR1 SNHLY and CDR2 FYNNEI. The V end was cut by 6 bases, the J end by 2 bases, with 16 bases between. CDR3 size: 15 residues.

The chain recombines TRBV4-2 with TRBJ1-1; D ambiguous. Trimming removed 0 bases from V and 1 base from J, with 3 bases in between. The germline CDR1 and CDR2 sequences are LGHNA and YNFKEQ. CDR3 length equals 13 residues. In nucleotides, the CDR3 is TGTGCCAGCAGCCAAGATTGGAACACTGAAGCTTTCTTT. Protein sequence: CASSQDWNTEAFF.

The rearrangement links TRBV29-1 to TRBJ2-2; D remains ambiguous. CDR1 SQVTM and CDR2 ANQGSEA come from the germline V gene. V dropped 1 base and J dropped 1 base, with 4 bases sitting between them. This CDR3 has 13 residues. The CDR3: CSVEGENTGELFF. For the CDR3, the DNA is TGCAGCGTTGAAGGGGAGAACACCGGGGAGCTGTTTTTT.

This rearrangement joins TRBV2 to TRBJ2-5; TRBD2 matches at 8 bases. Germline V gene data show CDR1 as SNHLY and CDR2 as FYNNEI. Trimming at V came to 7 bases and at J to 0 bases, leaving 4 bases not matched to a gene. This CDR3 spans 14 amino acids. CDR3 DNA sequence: TGTGCCAGCATGAGCGGGGGAGACCAAGAGACCCAGTACTTC. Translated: CASMSGGDQETQYF.

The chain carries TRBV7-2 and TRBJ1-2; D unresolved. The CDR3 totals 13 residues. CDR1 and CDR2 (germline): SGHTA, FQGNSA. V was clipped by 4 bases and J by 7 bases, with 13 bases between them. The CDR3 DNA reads TGTGCCAGCAGCTCCCGCGCTGGGTCTGGCTACACCTTC. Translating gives CASSSRAGSGYTF.

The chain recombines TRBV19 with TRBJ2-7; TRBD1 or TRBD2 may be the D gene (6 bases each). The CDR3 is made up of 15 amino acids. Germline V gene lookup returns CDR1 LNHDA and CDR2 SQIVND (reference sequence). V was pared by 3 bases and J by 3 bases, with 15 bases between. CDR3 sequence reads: CASSIGPGANYEQYF. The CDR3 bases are TGTGCCAGTAGTATTGGACCGGGGGCCAACTACGAGCAGTACTTC.

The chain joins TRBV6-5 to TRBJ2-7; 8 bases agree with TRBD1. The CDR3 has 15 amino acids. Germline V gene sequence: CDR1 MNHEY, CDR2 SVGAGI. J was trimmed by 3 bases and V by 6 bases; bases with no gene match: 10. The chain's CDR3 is CASRRNRGVGYEQYF. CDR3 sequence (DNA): TGTGCCAGCAGGCGTAACAGGGGGGTAGGCTACGAGCAGTACTTC.

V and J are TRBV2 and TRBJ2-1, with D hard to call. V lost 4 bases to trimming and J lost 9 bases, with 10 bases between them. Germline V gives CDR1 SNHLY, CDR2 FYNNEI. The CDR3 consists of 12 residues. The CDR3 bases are TGTGCCAGCAGTGTAAGGAGCGTTGAGCAGTTCTTC. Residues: CASSVRSVEQFF.

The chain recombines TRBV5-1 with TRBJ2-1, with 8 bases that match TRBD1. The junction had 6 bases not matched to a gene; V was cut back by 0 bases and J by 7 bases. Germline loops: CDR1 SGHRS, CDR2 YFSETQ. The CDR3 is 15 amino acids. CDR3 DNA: TGCGCCAGCAGCTTGGTGGCAGGGGGCTCAAATGAGCAGTTCTTC. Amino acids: CASSLVAGGSNEQFF.

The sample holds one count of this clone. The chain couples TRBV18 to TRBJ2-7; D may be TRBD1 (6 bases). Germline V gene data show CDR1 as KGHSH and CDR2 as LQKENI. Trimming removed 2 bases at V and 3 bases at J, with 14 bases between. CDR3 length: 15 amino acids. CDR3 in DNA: TGTGCCAGCTCACCATGGAGGACAGTTCTCTACGAGCAGTACTTC. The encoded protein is CASSPWRTVLYEQYF.

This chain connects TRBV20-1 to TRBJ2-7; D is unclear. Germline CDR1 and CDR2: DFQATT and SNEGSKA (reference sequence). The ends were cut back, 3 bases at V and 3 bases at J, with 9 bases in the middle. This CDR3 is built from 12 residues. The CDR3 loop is CSASNPSYEQYF. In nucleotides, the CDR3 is TGCAGTGCTAGTAACCCGAGCTACGAGCAGTACTTC.

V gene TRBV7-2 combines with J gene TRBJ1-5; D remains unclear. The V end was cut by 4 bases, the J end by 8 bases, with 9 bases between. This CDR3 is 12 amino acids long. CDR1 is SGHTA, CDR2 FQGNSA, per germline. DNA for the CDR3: TGTGCCAGCAGCTCGGACGTTAAGCCCCAGCATTTT. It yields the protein CASSSDVKPQHF.

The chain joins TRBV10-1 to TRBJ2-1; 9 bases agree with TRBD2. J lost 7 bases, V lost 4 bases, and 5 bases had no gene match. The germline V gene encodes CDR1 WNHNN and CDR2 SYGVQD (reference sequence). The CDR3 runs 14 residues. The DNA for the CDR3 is TGCGCCAGCAGTGCGACTAGCGGTAGGAATGAGCAGTTCTTC. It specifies CASSATSGRNEQFF.

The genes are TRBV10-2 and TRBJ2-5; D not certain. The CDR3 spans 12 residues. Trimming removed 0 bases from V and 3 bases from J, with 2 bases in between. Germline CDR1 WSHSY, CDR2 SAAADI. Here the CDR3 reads CASSESEETQYF. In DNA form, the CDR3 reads TGCGCCAGCAGTGAGTCGGAAGAGACCCAGTACTTC.

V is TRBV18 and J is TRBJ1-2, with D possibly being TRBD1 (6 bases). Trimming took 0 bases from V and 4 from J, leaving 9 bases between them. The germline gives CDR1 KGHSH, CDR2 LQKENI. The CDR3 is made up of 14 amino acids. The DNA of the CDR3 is TGTGCCAGCTCACCACCAGGGGGAGGCTATGGCTACACCTTC. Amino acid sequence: CASSPPGGGYGYTF.

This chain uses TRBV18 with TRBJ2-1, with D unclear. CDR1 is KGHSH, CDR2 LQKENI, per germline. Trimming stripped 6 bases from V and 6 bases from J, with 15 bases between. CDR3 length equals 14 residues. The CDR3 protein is CASSPRPSPNEQFF. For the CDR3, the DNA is TGTGCCAGCTCCCCCCGGCCCTCGCCCAATGAGCAGTTCTTC.

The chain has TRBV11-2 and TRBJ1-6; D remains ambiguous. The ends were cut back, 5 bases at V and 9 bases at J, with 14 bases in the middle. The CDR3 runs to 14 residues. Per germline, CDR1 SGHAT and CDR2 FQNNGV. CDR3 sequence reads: CASSLTGAGSPLHF. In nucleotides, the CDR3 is TGTGCCAGCAGCCTTACGGGAGCAGGTTCACCCCTCCACTTT.